The present T cell receptor (beta chain) was sequenced within a study of Ad26.COV2.S vaccination and SARS-CoV-2 variants. The overall study: The vaccine Ad26.COV2.S was put into the muscle once, or twice with 56 days between. The study's findings and limits: After vaccination, substantial breadth of spike-specific CD8+ and CD4+ responses was reported. The analyses of TCR breadth and depth may have understated the size of total T cell responses.

Of note for this clone: Its antigen is unknown.

Produced via immunoSEQ multiplex PCR; TCRdb's table is partial and in-frame only. The sample has about 410,000 clones; around nine tenths are singletons. Treatment specified: over 15 received Ad26.COV2.S at low or high dose, single or two shots; 5 received placebo; per-sample allocation not given. It was on day 63 after the first vaccine or placebo injection that samples were taken. Its platform was an Ad26 vector, and its expressed antigen was Wuhan-strain SARS-CoV-2 spike. V was trimmed by 0 bases and J by 7 bases, leaving 15 bases between them. CDR1 GTSNPN and CDR2 SVGIG come from the germline V gene (reference sequence). The CDR3 extends over 14 amino acids.

This chain links TRBV30 with TRBJ1-2; weak D call: TRBD1 (5 bases). Sequencing used peripheral blood, obtained in a trial of Ad26.COV2.S vaccine versus placebo. The receptor was derived from a person aged 18-65 years who received the Ad26.COV2.S COVID-19 vaccine or a placebo. CDR3 region: CAWSVSGTYSGYTF. The CDR3, as DNA: TGTGCCTGGAGTGTATCCGGGACTTACAGTGGCTACACCTTC.